This T cell receptor (beta chain) is drawn from a study of vaccination and CD4 T cells after COVID-19. Study as a whole: Convalescent donors totaled six males and four females, including two who were Hispanic. In culture, cells were exposed to overlapping spike peptides from SARS-CoV-2, HCoV-NL63, HCoV-OC43 and HCoV-229E.

Per germline, CDR1 MDHEN and CDR2 SYDVKM. V lost 2 bases, J lost 9 bases, and 14 bases lay in between. The CDR3 length is 15 residues. At the Johns Hopkins FTIC core, DNA taken from cultured CD4+ T cells was sequenced by way of the Oncomine TCR Beta short-read assay. One entry per CDR3 protein, called by TCRdb with MiXCR from the PCR reads. The sample lists about 10,000 distinct CDR3 sequences; approximately 59% were seen once. The treatment was: approximately nine-day PBMC culture with coronavirus spike peptide pools or control peptides (ViraFEST assay). Every well contained some 2 million PBMCs, which were grown with around 9.4 IU/ml IL-2 and 9 to 10 ug/ml peptide pools. As regards this clonotype: Its antigen is currently unknown.

The source material was CD4+ T cells from blood, cultured in vitro. The genes are TRBV28 and TRBJ1-6; D not certain. The TCR was taken from a human donor who had recovered from COVID-19. CDR3 bases: TGTGCCAGCAGTTTAAACCGGCGAACGGTTTCACCCCTCCACTTT. Amino acids: CASSLNRRTVSPLHF.